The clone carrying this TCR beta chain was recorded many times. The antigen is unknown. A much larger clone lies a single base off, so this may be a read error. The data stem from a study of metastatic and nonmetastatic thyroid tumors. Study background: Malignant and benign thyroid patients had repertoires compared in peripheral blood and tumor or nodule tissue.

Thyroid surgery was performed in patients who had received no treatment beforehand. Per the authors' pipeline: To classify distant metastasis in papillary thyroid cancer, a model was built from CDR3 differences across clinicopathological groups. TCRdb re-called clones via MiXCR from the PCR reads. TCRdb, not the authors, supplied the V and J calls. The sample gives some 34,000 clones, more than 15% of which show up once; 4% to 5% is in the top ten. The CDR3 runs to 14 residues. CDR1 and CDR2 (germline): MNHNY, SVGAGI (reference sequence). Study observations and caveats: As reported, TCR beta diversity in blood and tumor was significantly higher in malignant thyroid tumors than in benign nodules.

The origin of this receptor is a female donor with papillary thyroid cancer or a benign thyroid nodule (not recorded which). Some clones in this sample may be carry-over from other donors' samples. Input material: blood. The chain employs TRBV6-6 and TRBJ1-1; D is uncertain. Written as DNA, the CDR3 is TGTGCCGGCAGTTACTTTAACATGAACACTGAAGCTTTCTTT. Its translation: CAGSYFNMNTEAFF.